This T cell receptor beta chain was obtained from a study of blood T cell repertoires in COVID-19. Study information: Sites across the United States, Italy and Spain contributed samples from acute and convalescent COVID-19. PBMCs, B-cell-depleted T cells, or T cells were the source of the cDNA or gDNA that made up the material.

TCRdb's table, derived via immunoSEQ multiplex PCR, lists solely in-frame clones and lacks some. The data show around 79,000 clones, roughly 90% seen once. There are 15 residues in the CDR3. Trimming cost V 1 base and J 6 bases, with 13 bases left between them. The germline gives CDR1 LNHNV, CDR2 YYDKDF (reference sequence). This sequence was found in a man between 70 and 80 years old with active or convalescent COVID-19. Material for sequencing was peripheral blood. The J gene is TRBJ1-5, the V gene TRBV15; D call uncertain. The CDR3 DNA sequence: TGTGCCACCAGCAGAGCCAGAGTCGGCGGTCAGCCCCAGCATTTT. It codes for CATSRARVGGQPQHF.